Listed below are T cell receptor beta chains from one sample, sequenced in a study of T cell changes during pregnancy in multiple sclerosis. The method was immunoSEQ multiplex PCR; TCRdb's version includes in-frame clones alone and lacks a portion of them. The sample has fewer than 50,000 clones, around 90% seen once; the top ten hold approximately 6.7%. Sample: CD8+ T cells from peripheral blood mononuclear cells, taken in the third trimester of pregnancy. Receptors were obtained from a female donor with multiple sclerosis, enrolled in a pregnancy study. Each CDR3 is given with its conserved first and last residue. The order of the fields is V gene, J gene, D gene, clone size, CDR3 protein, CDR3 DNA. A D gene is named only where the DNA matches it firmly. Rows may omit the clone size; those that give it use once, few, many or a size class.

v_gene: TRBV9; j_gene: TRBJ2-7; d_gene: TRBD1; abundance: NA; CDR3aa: CASSVGDSSYEQYF; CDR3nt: TGTGCCAGCAGCGTGGGGGACAGCTCCTACGAGCAGTACTTC
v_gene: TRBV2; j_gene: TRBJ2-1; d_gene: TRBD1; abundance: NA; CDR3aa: CASSGGGEYNEQFF; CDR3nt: TGTGCCAGCAGTGGAGGGGGCGAGTACAATGAGCAGTTCTTC
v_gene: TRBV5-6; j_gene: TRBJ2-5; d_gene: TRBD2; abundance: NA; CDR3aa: CASSSFLLAGVGETQYF; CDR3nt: TGTGCCAGCAGCTCTTTTTTGCTAGCGGGGGTAGGGGAGACCCAGTACTTC
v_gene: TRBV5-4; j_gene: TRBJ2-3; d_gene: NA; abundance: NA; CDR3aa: CASSLGGELTDTQYF; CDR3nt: TGTGCCAGCAGCTTGGGGGGGGAGCTCACAGATACGCAGTATTTT
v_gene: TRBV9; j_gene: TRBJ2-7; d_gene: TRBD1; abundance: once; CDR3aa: CASSAGQGGPYEQYF; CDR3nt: TGTGCCAGCAGCGCCGGACAGGGGGGACCCTACGAGCAGTACTTC
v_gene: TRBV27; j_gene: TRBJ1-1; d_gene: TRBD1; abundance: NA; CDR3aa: CASSLSSDREGAFF; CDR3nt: TGTGCCAGCAGTTTATCCTCCGACAGGGAAGGAGCTTTCTTT
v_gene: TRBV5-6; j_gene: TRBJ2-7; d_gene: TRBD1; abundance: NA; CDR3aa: CASRHTGAPSYEQYF; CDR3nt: TGTGCCAGCCGTCACACAGGGGCCCCTTCCTACGAGCAGTACTTC
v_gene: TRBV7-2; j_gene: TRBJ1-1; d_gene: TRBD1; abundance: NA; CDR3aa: CASSLGDRGATEAFF; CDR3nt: TGTGCCAGCAGCTTGGGCGACAGGGGCGCTACTGAAGCTTTCTTT
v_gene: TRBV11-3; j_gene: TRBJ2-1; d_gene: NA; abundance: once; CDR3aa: CASSLSRNEQFF; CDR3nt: TGTGCCAGCAGCTTATCCAGAAATGAGCAGTTCTTC
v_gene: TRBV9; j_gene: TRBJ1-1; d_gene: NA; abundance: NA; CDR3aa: CASSYYGNMNTEAFF; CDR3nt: TGTGCCAGCAGCTACTACGGAAATATGAACACTGAAGCTTTCTTT
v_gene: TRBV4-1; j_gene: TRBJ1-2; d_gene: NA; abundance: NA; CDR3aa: CASSQGLGTRLYGYTF; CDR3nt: TGCGCCAGCAGCCAAGGCCTCGGGACACGACTTTATGGCTACACCTTC
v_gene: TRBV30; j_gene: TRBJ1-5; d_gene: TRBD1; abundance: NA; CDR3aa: CAWSVQGDQPQHF; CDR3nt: TGTGCCTGGAGTGTGCAGGGGGATCAGCCCCAGCATTTT
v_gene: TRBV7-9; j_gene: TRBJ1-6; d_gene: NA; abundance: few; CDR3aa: CASSLVPTLNNSPLHF; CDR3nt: TGTGCCAGCAGCTTAGTGCCGACACTGAATAATTCACCCCTCCACTTT
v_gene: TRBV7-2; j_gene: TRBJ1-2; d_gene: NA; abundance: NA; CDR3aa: CASSLARNYGYTF; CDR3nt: TGTGCCAGCAGCTTAGCCAGAAACTATGGCTACACCTTC
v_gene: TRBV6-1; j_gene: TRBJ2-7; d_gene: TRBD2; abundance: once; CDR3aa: CASSWTSGVYEQYF; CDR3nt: TGTGCCAGCAGTTGGACTAGCGGGGTCTACGAGCAGTACTTC
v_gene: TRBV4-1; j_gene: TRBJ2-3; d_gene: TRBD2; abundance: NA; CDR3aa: CASSHRAGNTDTQYF; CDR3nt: TGCGCCAGCAGCCATAGAGCGGGGAACACAGATACGCAGTATTTT
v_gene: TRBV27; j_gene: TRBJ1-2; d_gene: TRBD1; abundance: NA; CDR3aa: CASSPLPGQGGGGYTF; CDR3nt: TGTGCCAGCAGTCCGTTGCCGGGACAGGGGGGGGGTGGCTACACCTTC
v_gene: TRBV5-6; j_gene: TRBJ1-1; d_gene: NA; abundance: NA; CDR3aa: CASSLEPNPLKAFF; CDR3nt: TGTGCCAGCAGCTTGGAACCCAACCCACTAAAAGCTTTCTTT
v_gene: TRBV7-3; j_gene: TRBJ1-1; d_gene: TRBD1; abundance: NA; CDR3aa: CASSPGWGTGLYGAFF; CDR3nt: TGTGCCAGCAGCCCGGGATGGGGGACAGGGTTATATGGAGCTTTCTTT
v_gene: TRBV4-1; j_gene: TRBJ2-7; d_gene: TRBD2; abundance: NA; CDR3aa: CASSQVSSGGYEQYF; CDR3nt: TGCGCCAGCAGCCAAGTATCCAGCGGGGGCTACGAGCAGTACTTC
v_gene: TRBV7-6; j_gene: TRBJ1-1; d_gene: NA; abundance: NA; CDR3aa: CASSLAPGVGTEAFF; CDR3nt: TGTGCCAGCAGCTTAGCGCCAGGGGTAGGGACTGAAGCTTTCTTT
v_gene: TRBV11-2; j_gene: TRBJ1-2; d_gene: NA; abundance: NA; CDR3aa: CASSLGGPTAGYTF; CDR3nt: TGTGCCAGCAGCTTAGGGGGTCCGACAGCGGGCTACACCTTC
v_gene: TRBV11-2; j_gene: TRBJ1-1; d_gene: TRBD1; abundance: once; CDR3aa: CASSLWTGGETEAFF; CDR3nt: TGTGCCAGCAGCCTATGGACAGGGGGCGAGACTGAAGCTTTCTTT
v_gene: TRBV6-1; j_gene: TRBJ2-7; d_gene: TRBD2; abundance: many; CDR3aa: CASSELAGGSYEQYF; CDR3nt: TGTGCCAGCAGTGAACTAGCGGGGGGCTCCTACGAGCAGTACTTC
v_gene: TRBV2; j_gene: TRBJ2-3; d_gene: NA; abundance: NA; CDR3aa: CASTRDFTDTQYF; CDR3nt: TGTGCCAGCACCCGGGACTTTACAGATACGCAGTATTTT
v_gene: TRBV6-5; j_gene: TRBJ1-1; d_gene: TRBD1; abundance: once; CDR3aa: CASRGSGTGFTEAFF; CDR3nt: TGTGCCAGCAGGGGTTCCGGGACAGGGTTTACTGAAGCTTTCTTT
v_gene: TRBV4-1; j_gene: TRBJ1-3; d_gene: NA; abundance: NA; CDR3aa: CASSQGSQNSGNTIYF; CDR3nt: TGCGCCAGCAGCCAAGGTAGCCAGAACTCTGGAAACACCATATATTTT
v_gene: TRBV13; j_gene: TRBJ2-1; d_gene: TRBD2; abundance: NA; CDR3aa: CASSLGLMNAGGRYEQFF; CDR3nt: TGTGCCAGCAGCTTAGGACTGATGAACGCGGGGGGGCGATATGAGCAGTTCTTC
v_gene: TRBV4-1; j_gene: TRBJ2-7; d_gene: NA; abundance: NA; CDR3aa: CASSRFGPSSGPPHEQYF; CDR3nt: TGCGCCAGCAGCCGTTTCGGCCCCTCTAGTGGTCCCCCCCACGAGCAGTACTTC
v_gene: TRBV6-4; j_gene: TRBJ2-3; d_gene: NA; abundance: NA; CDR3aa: CASSDVLSWTADTQYF; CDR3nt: TGTGCCAGCAGTGACGTACTTTCCTGGACTGCAGATACGCAGTATTTT
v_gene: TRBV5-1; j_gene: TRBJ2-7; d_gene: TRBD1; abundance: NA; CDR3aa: CASNTGTGLYEQYF; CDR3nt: TGCGCCAGCAATACCGGGACAGGACTCTACGAGCAGTACTTC